This T cell receptor (beta chain) is from a study of T cells in Graves' hyperthyroidism and ophthalmopathy. For the study at large: Peripheral blood sampling occurred at initial diagnosis, before any treatment.

Study findings and constraints: Most clonotypes that expanded in the thyroid above 0.001 also showed up in blood.

The germline V gene encodes CDR1 LNHDA and CDR2 SQIVND (reference sequence). The CDR3 is made up of 18 amino acids. This clonotype was detected only a few times. Its specificity is unknown. One end of the junction does not line up with germline, which may come from a read error. TCR beta CDR3 region amplification was performed from RNA transcripts. The TCR CDR3 was amplified in a first-round RT-PCR using the HTBI primer set. TCRdb used MiXCR to reprocess the multiplex PCR reads, holding one entry per CDR3 protein. This sample has about 480,000 distinct CDR3 sequences, with approximately 15% found just once.

The chain uses TRBV19 and TRBJ2-3; TRBD2 agrees at 13 bases. Sample: blood. The clonotype originates from a woman aged 18-29 years with Graves' hyperthyroidism. CDR3 sequence: CASSLDSGTSGILGTQYF. The CDR3 DNA sequence: TGTGCCAGTAGTTTAGACTCCGGGACTAGCGGGATCTTAGGTACGCAGTATTTT.